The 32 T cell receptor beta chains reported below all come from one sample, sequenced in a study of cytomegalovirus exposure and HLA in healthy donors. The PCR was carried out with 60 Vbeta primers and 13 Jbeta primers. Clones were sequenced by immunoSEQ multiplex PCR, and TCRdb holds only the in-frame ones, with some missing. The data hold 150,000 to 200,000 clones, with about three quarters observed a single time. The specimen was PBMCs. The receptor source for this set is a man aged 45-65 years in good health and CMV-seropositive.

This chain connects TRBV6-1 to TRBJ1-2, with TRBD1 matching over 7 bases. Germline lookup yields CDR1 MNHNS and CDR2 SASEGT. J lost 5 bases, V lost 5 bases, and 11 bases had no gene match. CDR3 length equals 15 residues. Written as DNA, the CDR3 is TGTGCCAGCAGTTTCGGACAGGTACCGAGGTATGGCTACACCTTC. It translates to CASSFGQVPRYGYTF.

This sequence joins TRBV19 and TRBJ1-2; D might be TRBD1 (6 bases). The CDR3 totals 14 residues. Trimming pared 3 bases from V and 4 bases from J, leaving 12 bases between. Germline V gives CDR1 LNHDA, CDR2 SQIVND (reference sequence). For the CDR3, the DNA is TGTGCCAGTAGTATCCCCCCGACAGGCTATGGCTACACCTTC. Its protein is CASSIPPTGYGYTF.

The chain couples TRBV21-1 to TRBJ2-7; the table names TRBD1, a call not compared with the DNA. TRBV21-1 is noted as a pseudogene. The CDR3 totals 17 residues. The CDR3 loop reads CASSILWGIGGTYEQYV. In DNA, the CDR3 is TGTGCCAGCAGCATTCTTTGGGGGATAGGGGGTACCTACGAGCAGTACGTC.

The CDR3 reads CASSPNRDLGEAFF. CDR3 bases: TGTGCCAGCAGCCCAAACCGGGACTTAGGGGAGGCTTTCTTT. The rearrangement joins TRBV6-1 to TRBJ1-1, with D possibly matching TRBD1 (5 bases). The CDR3 loop spans 14 amino acids. Looked up from germline, CDR1 is MNHNS and CDR2 is SASEGT. Deletions cut 6 bases from V and 11 bases from J, with 22 bases between.

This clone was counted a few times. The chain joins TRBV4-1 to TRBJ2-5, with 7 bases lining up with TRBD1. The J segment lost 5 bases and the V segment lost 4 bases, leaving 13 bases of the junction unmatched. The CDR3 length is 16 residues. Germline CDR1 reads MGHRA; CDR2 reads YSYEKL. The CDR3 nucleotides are TGCGCCAGCAGCCCGCACGGAGCCCCGACAGGGGAGACCCAGTACTTC. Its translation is CASSPHGAPTGETQYF.

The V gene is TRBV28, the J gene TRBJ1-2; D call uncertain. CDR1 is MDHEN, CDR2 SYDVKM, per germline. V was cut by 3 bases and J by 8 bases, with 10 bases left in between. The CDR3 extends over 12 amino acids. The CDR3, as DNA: TGTGCCAGCAGTTTTGTATTCTTCGGCTACACCTTC. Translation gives CASSFVFFGYTF.

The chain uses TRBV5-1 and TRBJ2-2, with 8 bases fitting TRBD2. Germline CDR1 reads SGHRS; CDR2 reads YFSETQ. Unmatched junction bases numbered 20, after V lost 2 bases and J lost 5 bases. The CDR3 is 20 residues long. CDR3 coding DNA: TGCGCCAGCAGCTTCCCTCGGGGTAGCGGGGAACCCCTAAGAACCGGGGAGCTGTTTTTT. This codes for CASSFPRGSGEPLRTGELFF.

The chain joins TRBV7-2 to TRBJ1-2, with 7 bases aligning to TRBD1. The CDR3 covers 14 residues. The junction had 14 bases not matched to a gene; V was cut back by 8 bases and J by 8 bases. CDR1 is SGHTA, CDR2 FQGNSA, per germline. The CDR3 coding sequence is TGTGCCAGCGCCGGGACAGACTTACCTCGGGGCTACACCTTC. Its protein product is CASAGTDLPRGYTF. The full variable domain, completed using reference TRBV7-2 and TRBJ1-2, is GAGVSQSPSNKVTEKGKDVELRCDPISGHTALYWYRQSLGQGLEFLIYFQGNSAPDKSGLPSDRFSAERTGGSVSTLTIQRTQQEDSAVYLCASAGTDLPRGYTFGSGTRLTVV.

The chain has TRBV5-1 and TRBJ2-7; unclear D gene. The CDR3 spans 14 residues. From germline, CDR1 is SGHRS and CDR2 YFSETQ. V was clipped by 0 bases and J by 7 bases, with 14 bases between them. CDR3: CASSLGAGVEEQYF. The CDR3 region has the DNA TGCGCCAGCAGCTTGGGCGCAGGCGTGGAAGAGCAGTACTTC. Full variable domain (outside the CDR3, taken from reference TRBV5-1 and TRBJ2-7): KAGVTQTPRYLIKTRGQQVTLSCSPISGHRSVSWYQQTPGQGLQFLFEYFSETQRNKGNFPGRFSGRQFSNSRSEMNVSTLELGDSALYLCASSLGAGVEEQYFGPGTRLTVT.

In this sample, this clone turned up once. CDR3 in amino acids: CASSLILAGNEQFF. The CDR3 DNA reads as TGTGCCAGCAGCTTAATACTAGCGGGCAATGAGCAGTTCTTC. V usage is TRBV7-9 and J usage is TRBJ2-1; TRBD2 aligns across 9 bases. In germline, CDR1 is SEHNR, CDR2 FQNEAQ (reference sequence). The CDR3 loop spans 14 amino acids. After removal of 2 bases from V and 6 bases from J, the junction contained 2 bases not matched to a gene.

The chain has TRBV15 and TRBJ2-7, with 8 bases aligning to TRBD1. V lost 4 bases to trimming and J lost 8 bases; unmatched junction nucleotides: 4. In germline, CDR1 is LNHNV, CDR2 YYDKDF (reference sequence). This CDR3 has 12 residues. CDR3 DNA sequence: TGTGCCACCAGCACGAGACAGGGGCAGCAGTACTTC. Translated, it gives CATSTRQGQQYF.

CDR3 sequence reads: CAWSLDRGSYNEQFF. CDR3 nucleotides: TGTGCCTGGAGTTTGGACAGGGGGTCCTACAATGAGCAGTTCTTC. The chain joins TRBV30 to TRBJ2-1; 10 bases map to TRBD1. V was pared by 2 bases and J by 1 base, with 2 bases of the junction left unmatched. This CDR3 region has 15 residues. CDR1 GTSNPN and CDR2 SVGIG come from the germline V gene (reference sequence).

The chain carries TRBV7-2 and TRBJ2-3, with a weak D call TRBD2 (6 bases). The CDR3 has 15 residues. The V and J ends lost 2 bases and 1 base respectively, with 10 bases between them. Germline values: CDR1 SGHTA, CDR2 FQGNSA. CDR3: CASSLLGEGTDTQYF. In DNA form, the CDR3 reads TGTGCCAGCAGCTTACTAGGGGAGGGCACAGATACGCAGTATTTT.

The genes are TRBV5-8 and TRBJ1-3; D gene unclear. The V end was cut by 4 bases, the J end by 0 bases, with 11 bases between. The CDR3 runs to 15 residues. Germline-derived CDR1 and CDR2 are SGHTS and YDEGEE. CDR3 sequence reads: CASSLRRGSGNTIYF. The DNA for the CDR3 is TGTGCCAGCAGCCTCCGACGGGGCTCTGGAAACACCATATATTTT.

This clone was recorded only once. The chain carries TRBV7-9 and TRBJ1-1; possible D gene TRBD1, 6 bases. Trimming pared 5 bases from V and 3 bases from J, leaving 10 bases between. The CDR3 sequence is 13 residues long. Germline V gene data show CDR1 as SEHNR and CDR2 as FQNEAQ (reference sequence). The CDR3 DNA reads TGTGCCAGCAGCCCAGGGGTGTACACTGAAGCTTTCTTT. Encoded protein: CASSPGVYTEAFF.

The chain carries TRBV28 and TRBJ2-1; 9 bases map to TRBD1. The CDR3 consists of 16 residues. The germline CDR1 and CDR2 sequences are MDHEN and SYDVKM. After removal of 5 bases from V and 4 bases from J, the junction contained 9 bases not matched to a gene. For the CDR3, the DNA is TGTGCCAGCAGTGAGACAGGGGGAGGGCTTTACAATGAGCAGTTCTTC. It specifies CASSETGGGLYNEQFF. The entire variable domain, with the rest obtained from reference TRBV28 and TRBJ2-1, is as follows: DVKVTQSSRYLVKRTGEKVFLECVQDMDHENMFWYRQDPGLGLRLIYFSYDVKMKEKGDIPEGYSVSREKKERFSLILESASTNQTSMYLCASSETGGGLYNEQFFGPGTRLTVL.

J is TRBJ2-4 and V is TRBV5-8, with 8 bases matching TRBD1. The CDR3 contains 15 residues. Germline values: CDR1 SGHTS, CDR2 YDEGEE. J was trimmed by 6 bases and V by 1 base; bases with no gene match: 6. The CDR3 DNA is TGTGCCAGCAGCTTGAAGACAGGGGCCTTAAACATTCAGTACTTC. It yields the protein CASSLKTGALNIQYF. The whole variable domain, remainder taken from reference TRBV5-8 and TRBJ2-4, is EAGVTQSPTHLIKTRGQQATLRCSPISGHTSVYWYQQALGLGLQFLLWYDEGEERNRGNFPPRFSGRQFPNYSSELNVNALELEDSALYLCASSLKTGALNIQYFGAGTRLSVL.

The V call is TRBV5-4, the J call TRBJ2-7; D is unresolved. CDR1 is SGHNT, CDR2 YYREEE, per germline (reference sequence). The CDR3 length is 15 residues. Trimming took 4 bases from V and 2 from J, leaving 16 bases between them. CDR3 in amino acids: CASSLTGSGAYEQYF. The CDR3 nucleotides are TGTGCCAGCAGCCTAACCGGGTCCGGCGCCTACGAGCAGTACTTC.

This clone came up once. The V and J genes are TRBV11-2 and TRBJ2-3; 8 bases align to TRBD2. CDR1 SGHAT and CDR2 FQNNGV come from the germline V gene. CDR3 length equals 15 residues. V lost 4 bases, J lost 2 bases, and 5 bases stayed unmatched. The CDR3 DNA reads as TGTGCCAGCAGCTCGGGACTAGAAAACACAGATACGCAGTATTTT. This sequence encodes CASSSGLENTDTQYF.

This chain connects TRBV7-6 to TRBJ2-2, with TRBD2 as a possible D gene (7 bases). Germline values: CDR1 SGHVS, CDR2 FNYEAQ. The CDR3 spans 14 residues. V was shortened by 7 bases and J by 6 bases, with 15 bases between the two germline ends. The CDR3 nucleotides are TGTGCCAGCAAAGGTCAGGGGAGGGCCGGGGAGCTGTTTTTT. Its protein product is CASKGQGRAGELFF.

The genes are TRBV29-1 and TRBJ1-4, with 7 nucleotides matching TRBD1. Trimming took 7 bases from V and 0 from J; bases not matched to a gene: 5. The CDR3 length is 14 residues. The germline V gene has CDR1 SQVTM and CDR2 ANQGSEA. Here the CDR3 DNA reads TGCAGCGCATCGACAGGGCCAACTAATGAAAAACTGTTTTTT. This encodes CSASTGPTNEKLFF.

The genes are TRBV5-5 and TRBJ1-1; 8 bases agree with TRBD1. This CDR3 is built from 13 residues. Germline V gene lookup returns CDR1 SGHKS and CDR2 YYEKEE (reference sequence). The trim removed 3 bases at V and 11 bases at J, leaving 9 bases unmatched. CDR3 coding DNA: TGTGCCAGCAGCTCCGACAGGGGAACTTCTGCTTTCTTT. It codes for CASSSDRGTSAFF.

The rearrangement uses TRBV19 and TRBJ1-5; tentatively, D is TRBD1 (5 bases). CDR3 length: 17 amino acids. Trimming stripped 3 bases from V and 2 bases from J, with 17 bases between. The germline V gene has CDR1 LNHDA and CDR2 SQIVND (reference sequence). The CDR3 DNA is TGTGCCAGTAGTATGGGGGGAATCAGTGGGGGCAATCAGCCCCAGCATTTT. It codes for CASSMGGISGGNQPQHF. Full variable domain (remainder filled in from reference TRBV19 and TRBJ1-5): DGGITQSPKYLFRKEGQNVTLSCEQNLNHDAMYWYRQDPGQGLRLIYYSQIVNDFQKGDIAEGYSVSREKKESFPLTVTSAQKNPTAFYLCASSMGGISGGNQPQHFGDGTRLSIL.

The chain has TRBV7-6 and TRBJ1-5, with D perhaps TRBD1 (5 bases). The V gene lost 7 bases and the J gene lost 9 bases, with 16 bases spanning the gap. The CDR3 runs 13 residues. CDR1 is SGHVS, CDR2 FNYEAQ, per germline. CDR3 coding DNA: TGTGCCAGCACCCCATGGGGGGGTGGGCCCCAGCATTTT. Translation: CASTPWGGGPQHF.

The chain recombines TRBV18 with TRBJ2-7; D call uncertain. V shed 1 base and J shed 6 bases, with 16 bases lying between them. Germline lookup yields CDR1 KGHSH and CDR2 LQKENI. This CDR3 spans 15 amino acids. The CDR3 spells CASSPLGGTVSEQYV. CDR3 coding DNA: TGTGCCAGCTCACCACTAGGCGGAACGGTCTCCGAGCAGTACGTC.

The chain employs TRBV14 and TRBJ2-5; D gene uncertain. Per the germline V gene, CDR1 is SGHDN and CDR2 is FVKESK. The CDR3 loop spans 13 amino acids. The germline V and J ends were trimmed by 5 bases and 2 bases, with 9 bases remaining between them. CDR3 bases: TGTGCCAGCAGCTCACAGTTACAAGAGACCCAGTACTTC. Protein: CASSSQLQETQYF.

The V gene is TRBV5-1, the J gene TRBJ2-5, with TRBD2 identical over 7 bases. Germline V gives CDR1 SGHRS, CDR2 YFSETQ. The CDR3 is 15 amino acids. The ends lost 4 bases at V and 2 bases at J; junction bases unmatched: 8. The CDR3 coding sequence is TGCGCCAGCAGCCTTTCGGGGGGTTTTCAAGAGACCCAGTACTTC. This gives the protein CASSLSGGFQETQYF.

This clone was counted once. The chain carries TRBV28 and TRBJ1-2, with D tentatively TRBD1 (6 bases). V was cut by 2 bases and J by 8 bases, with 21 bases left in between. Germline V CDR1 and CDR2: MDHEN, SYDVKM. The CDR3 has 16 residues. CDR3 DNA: TGTGCCAGCAGTTTACCGGGACATCTTATAGAGAGGGGCTACACCTTC. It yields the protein CASSLPGHLIERGYTF.

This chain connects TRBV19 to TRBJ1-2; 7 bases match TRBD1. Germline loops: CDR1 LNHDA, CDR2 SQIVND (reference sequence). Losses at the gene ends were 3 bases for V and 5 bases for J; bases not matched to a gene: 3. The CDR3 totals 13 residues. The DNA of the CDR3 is TGTGCCAGTAGTATCGTACAGGGGTATGGCTACACCTTC. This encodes CASSIVQGYGYTF.

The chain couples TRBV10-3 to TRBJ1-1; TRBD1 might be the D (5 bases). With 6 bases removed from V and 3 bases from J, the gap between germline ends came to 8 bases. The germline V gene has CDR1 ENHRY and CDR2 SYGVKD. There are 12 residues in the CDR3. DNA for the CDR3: TGTGCCATCAGCGACAGCTACACTGAAGCTTTCTTT. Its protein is CAISDSYTEAFF.

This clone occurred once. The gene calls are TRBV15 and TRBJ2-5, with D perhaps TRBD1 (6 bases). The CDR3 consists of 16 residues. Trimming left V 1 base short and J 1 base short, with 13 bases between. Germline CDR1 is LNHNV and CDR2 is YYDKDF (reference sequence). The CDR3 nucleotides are TGTGCCACCAGCAGAGTAGGAACAGGGCCCCAAGAGACCCAGTACTTC. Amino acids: CATSRVGTGPQETQYF. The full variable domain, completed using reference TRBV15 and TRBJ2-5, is DAMVIQNPRYQVTQFGKPVTLSCSQTLNHNVMYWYQQKSSQAPKLLFHYYDKDFNNEADTPDNFQSRRPNTSFCFLDIRSPGLGDTAMYLCATSRVGTGPQETQYFGPGTRLLVL.

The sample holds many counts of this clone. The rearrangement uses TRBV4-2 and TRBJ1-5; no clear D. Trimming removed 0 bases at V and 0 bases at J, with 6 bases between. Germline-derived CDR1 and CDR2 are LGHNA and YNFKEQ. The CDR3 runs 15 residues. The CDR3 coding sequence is TGTGCCAGCAGCCAAGAATCCTTTAGCAATCAGCCCCAGCATTTT. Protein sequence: CASSQESFSNQPQHF.